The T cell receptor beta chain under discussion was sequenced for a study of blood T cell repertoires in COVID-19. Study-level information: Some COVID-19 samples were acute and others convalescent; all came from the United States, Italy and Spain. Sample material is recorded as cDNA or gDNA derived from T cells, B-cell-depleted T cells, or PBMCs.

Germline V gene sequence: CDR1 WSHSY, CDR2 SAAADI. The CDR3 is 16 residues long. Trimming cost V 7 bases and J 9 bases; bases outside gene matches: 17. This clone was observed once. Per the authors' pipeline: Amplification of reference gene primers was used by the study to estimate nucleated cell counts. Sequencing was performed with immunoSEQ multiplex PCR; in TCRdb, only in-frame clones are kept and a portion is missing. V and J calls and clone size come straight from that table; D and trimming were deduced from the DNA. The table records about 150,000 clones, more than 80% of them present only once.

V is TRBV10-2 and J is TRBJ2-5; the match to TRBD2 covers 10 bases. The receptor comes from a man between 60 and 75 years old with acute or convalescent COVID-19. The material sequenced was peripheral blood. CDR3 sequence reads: CASKIKASGGPRAQYF. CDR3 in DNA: TGCGCCAGCAAGATTAAGGCTAGCGGGGGTCCCCGGGCCCAGTACTTC.